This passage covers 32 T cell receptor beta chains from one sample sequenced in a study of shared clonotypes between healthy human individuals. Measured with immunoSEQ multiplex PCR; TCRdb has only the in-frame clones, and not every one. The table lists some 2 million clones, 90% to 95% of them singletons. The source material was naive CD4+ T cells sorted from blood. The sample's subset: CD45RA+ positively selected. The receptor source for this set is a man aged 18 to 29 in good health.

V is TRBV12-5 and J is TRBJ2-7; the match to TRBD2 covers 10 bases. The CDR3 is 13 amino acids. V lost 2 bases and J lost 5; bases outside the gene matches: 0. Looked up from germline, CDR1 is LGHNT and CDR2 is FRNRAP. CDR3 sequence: CASGLSGRDEQYF. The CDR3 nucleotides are TGTGCTAGTGGTTTGAGCGGGAGGGACGAGCAGTACTTC.

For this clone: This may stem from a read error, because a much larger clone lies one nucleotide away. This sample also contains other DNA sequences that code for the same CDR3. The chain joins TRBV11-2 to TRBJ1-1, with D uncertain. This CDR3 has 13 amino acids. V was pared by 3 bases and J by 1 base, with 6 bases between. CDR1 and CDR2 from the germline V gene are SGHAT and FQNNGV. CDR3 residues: CASSLAGNTEAFF. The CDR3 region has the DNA TGTGCCAGCAGCTTGGCAGGGAACACTGAAGCTTTCTTT.

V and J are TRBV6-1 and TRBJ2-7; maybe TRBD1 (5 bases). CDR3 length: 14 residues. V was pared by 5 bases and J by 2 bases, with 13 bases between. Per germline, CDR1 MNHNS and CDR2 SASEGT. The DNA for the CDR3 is TGTGCCAGCAGTCTAGGGGTGGTGACCTACGAGCAGTACTTC. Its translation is CASSLGVVTYEQYF.

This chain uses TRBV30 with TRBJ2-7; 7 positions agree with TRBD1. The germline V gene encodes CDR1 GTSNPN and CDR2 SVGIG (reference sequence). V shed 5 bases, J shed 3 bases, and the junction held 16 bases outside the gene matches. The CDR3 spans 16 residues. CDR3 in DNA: TGTGCCTGGGTCCCCCCCAACAGGGGCGCGGGCTACGAGCAGTACTTC. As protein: CAWVPPNRGAGYEQYF.

CDR3 nucleotide sequence: TGCGCCAGCAGACGGCAGGACTCCTACAATGAGCAGTTCTTC. Its protein product is CASRRQDSYNEQFF. The V and J genes are TRBV5-1 and TRBJ2-1; D gene ambiguous. V gave up 5 bases and J gave up 0 bases, with 9 bases separating them. CDR3 length: 14 amino acids. Per germline, CDR1 SGHRS and CDR2 YFSETQ.

The CDR3 bases are TGTGCCAGCAGCTTTGGGGGAGTAAATCAGCCCCAGCATTTT. It is translated as CASSFGGVNQPQHF. J is TRBJ1-5 and V is TRBV12-1. TRBV12-1 is a documented pseudogene. CDR3 length equals 14 residues.

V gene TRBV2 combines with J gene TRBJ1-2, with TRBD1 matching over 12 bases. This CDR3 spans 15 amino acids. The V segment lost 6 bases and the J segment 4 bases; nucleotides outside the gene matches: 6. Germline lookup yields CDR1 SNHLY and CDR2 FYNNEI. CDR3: CASSLGTGGLYGYTF. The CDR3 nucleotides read TGTGCCAGCAGCCTTGGGACAGGGGGCCTCTATGGCTACACCTTC.

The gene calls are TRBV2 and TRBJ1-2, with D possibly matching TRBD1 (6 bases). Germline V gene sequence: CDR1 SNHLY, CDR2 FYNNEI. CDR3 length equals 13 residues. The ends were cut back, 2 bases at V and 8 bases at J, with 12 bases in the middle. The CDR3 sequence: CASSEQGIWGYTF. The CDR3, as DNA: TGTGCCAGCAGTGAACAGGGGATATGGGGCTACACCTTC.

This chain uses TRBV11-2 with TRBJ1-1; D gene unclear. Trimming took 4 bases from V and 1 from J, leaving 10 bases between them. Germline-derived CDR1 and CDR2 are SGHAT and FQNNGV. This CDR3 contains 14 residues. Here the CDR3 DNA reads TGTGCCAGCAGCTCATCTAATCCGAACACTGAAGCTTTCTTT. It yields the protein CASSSSNPNTEAFF.

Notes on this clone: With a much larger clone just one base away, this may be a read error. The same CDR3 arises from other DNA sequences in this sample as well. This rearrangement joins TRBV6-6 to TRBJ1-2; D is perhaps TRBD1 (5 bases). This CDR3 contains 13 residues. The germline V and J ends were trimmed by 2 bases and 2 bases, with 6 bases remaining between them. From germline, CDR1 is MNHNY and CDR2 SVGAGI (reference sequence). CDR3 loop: CASSYEGNYGYTF. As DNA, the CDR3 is TGTGCCAGCAGTTACGAGGGGAACTATGGCTACACCTTC.

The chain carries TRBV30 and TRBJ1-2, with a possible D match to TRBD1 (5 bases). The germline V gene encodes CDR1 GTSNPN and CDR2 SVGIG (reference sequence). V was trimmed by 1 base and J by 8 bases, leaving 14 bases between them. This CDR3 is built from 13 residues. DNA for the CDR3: TGTGCCTGGAGTGGAATAGGACAAGGCGGCTACACCTTC. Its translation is CAWSGIGQGGYTF.

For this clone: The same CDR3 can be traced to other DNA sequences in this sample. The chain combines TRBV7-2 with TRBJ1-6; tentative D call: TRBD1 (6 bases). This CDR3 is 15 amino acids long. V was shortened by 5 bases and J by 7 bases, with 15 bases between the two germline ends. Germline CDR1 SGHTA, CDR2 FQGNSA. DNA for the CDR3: TGTGCCAGCAGCCCTCGGGGGGGCGGGAATTCACCCCTCCACTTT. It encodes CASSPRGGGNSPLHF. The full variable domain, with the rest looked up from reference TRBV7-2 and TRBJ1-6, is GAGVSQSPSNKVTEKGKDVELRCDPISGHTALYWYRQSLGQGLEFLIYFQGNSAPDKSGLPSDRFSAERTGGSVSTLTIQRTQQEDSAVYLCASSPRGGGNSPLHFGNGTRLTVT.

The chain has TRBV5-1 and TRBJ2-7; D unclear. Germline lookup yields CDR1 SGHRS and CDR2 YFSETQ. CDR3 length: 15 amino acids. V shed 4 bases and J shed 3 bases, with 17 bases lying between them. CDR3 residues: CASSREIASHYEQYF. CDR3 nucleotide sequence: TGCGCCAGCAGCCGAGAAATTGCTTCCCACTACGAGCAGTACTTC.

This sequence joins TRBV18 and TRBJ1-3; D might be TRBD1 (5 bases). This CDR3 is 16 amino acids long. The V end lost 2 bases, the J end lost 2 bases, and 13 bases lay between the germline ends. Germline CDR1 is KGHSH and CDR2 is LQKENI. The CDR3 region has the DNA TGTGCCAGCTCACCATCGGGGGGGTCGACTGGAAACACCATATATTTT. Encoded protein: CASSPSGGSTGNTIYF. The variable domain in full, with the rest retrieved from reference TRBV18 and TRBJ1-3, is NAGVMQNPRHLVRRRGQEARLRCSPMKGHSHVYWYRQLPEEGLKFMVYLQKENIIDESGMPKERFSAEFPKEGPSILRIQQVVRGDSAAYFCASSPSGGSTGNTIYFGEGSWLTVV.

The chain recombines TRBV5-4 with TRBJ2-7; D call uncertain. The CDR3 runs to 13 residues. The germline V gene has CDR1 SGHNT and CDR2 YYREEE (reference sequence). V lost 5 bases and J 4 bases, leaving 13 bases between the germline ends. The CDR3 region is CASSQSGSYEQYF. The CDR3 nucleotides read TGTGCCAGCAGTCAAAGTGGAAGTTACGAGCAGTACTTC.

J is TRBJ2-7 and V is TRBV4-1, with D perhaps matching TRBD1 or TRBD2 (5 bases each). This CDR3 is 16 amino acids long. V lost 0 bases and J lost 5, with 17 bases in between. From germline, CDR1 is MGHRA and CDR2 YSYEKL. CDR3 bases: TGCGCCAGCAGCCAAGATTTCTCGGGCAGGGACGACGAGCAGTACTTC. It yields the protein CASSQDFSGRDDEQYF.

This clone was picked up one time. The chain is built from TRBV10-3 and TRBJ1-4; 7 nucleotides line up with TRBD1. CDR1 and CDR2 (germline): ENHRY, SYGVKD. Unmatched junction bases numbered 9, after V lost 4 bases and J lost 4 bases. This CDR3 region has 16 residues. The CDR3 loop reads CAISASGTVLNEKLFF. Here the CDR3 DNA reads TGTGCCATCAGTGCAAGCGGGACAGTTCTTAATGAAAAACTGTTTTTT.

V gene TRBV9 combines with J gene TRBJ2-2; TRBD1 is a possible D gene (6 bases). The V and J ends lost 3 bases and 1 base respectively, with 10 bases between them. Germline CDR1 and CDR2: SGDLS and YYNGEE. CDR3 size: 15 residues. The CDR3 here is CASSAPGQNTGELFF. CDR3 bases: TGTGCCAGCAGCGCCCCGGGACAGAACACCGGGGAGCTGTTTTTT.

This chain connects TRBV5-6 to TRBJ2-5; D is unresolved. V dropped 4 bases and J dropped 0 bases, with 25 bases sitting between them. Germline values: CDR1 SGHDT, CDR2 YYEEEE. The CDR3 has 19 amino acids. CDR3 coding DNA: TGTGCCAGCAGCGAACAATATAGATTTTTTACCGAGGACCAAGAGACCCAGTACTTC. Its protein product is CASSEQYRFFTEDQETQYF. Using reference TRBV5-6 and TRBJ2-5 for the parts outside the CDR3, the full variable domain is DAGVTQSPTHLIKTRGQQVTLRCSPKSGHDTVSWYQQALGQGPQFIFQYYEEEERQRGNFPDRFSGHQFPNYSSELNVNALLLGDSALYLCASSEQYRFFTEDQETQYFGPGTRLLVL.

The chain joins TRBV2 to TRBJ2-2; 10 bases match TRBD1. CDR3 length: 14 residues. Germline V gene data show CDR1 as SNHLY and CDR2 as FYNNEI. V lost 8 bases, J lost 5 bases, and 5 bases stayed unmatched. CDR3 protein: CASSDRGRTGELFF. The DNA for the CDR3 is TGTGCCAGCTCGGACAGGGGGAGGACCGGGGAGCTGTTTTTT.

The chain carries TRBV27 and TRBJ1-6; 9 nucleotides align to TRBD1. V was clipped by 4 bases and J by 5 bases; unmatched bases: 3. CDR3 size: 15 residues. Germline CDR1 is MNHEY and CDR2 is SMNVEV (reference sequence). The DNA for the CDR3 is TGTGCCAGCAGTTCTTGGACAGGGGATAATTCACCCCTCCACTTT. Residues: CASSSWTGDNSPLHF.

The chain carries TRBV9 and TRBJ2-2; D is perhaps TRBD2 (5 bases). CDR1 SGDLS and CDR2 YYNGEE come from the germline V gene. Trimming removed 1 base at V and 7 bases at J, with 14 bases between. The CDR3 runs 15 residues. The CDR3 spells CASSVSTGWVGELFF. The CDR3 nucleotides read TGTGCCAGCAGCGTATCAACGGGATGGGTCGGGGAGCTGTTTTTT. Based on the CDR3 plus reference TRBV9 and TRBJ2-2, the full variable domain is DSGVTQTPKHLITATGQRVTLRCSPRSGDLSVYWYQQSLDQGLQFLIQYYNGEERAKGNILERFSAQQFPDLHSELNLSSLELGDSALYFCASSVSTGWVGELFFGEGSRLTVL.

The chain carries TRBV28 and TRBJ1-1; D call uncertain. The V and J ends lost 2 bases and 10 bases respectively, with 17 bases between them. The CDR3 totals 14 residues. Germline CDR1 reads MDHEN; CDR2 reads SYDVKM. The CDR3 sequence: CASSLGHIPRTAFF. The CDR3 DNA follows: TGTGCCAGCAGTTTAGGCCACATCCCCCGTACAGCTTTCTTT.

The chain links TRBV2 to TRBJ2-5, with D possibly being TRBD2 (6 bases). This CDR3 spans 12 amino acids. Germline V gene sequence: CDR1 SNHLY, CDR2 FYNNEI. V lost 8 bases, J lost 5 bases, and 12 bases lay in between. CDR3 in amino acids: CASRRGIETQYF. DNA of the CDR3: TGTGCCAGCCGACGGGGGATCGAGACCCAGTACTTC.

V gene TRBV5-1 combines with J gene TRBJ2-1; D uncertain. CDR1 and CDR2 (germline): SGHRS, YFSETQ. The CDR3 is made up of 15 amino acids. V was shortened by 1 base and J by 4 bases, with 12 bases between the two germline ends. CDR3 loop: CASSLKADIYNEQFF. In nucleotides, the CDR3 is TGCGCCAGCAGCTTGAAGGCGGATATATACAATGAGCAGTTCTTC.

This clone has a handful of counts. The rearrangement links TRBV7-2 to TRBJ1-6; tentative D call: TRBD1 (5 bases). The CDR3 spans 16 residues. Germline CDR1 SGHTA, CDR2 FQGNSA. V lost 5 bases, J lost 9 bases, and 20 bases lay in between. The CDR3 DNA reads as TGTGCCAGCAGCATCCAGGGAGGGGTCTCCGGTTCACCCCTCCACTTT. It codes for CASSIQGGVSGSPLHF.

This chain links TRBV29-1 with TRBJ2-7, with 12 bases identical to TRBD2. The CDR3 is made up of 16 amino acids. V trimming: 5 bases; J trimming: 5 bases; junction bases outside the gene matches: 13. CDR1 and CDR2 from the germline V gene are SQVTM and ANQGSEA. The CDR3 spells CSVKGTSGHQGDEQYF. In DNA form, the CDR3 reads TGCAGCGTTAAAGGGACTAGCGGGCATCAAGGGGACGAGCAGTACTTC.

This CDR3 reads CASSSRGGLTEAFF. In DNA, the CDR3 is TGTGCCAGCAGCTCACGTGGGGGGCTGACTGAAGCTTTCTTT. The chain carries TRBV7-9 and TRBJ1-1, with TRBD1 as a possible D gene (6 bases). CDR3 length equals 14 residues. Germline CDR1 is SEHNR and CDR2 is FQNEAQ (reference sequence). Trimming took off 4 bases at V and 5 bases at J, with 14 bases between the two ends.

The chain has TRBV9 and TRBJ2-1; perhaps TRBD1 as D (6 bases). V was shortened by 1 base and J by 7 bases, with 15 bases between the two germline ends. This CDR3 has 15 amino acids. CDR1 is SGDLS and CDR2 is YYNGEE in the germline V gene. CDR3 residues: CASSVSGTRVNEQFF. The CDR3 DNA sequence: TGTGCCAGCAGCGTATCCGGGACAAGGGTTAATGAGCAGTTCTTC.

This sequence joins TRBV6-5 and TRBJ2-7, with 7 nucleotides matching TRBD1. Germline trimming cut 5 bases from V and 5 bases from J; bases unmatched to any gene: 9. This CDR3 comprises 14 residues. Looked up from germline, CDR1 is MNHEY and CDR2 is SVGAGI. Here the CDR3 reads CASSRASTGHEQYF. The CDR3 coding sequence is TGTGCCAGCAGTCGAGCGTCGACAGGGCACGAGCAGTACTTC.

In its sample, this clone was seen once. The CDR3 DNA follows: TGTGCCAGCAGCCCACTTTATATAGGATCTAACTATGGCTACACCTTC. This encodes CASSPLYIGSNYGYTF. V and J are TRBV9 and TRBJ1-2; D gene unclear. CDR1 SGDLS and CDR2 YYNGEE come from the germline V gene. The CDR3 has 16 amino acids. V lost 4 bases to trimming and J lost 0 bases, with 16 bases between them.

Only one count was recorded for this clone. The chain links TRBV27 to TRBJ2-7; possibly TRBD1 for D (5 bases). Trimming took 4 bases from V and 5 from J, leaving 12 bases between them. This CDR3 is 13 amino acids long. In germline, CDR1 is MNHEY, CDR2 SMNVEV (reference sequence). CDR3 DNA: TGTGCCAGCAGTTCGCCGGACACTCACGAGCAGTACTTC. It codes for CASSSPDTHEQYF.